Listed below are T cell receptor delta chains from one sample, sequenced in a study of gamma delta lymphoproliferative disorders and STAT genes. TCRdb fed the multiplex PCR reads into CATT to redo clone calling. Of around 3,700 delta-chain clones in the sample, more than 0.85% are singletons; the top ten hold roughly a quarter. The sequenced sample consisted of blood. Receptor source: a human donor in good health. Both conserved end residues are part of each CDR3. Fields, in order: V gene, clone size, J gene, D gene, CDR3 DNA, CDR3 protein. D genes are given only for firm matches. Clone size, where shown, is once, few, many, or a class for clones that have expanded.

>TRDV3|medium-sized|TRDJ3|TRDD3
TGTGCCTTATACTGGGGGAGCTCCTGGGACACCCGACAGATGTTTTTC
CALYWGSSWDTRQMFF
>TRDV2|large|TRDJ3|.
TGTGCCTGTGACACCGTGTTGGGAGTTACTGGTGGAACAAACTCCTGGGACACCCGACAGATGTTTTTC
CACDTVLGVTGGTNSWDTRQMFF
>TRDV2|.|TRDJ1|TRDD3
TGTGCCTGTGACCCGCTACTGGGGGCCCTCCTCACCGATAAACTCATCTTT
CACDPLLGALLTDKLIF
>TRDV2|.|TRDJ1|TRDD3
TGTGCCTGTGACACTCTACTGGGGGATACGTTCACCGATAAACTCATCTTT
CACDTLLGDTFTDKLIF
>TRDV2|few|TRDJ1|TRDD3
TGTGCCTGTGACACTCTACTGGGGGATACGGAAACCGACCTGTACACCGATAAACTCATCTTT
CACDTLLGDTETDLYTDKLIF
>TRDV2|large|TRDJ3|TRDD3
TGTGCCTGTGACACGGCTGGGGGCCCGAGCTCCTGGGACACCCGACAGATGTTTTTC
CACDTAGGPSSWDTRQMFF
>TRDV2|large|TRDJ1|TRDD3
TGTGCCTGTGACACCCTGGGGGATCCGAACACCGATAAACTCATCTTT
CACDTLGDPNTDKLIF
>TRDV1|medium-sized|TRDJ1|TRDD2
TGTGCTCTAGGGCCTTCCTACGTCCCCTGGGGGCTGGACGCCGATAAACTCATCTTT
CALGPSYVPWGLDADKLIF
>TRDV1|medium-sized|TRDJ1|TRDD3
TGTGCTCTTGGGGAACTCGCCTACTGGGGGACCGGGTACACCGATAAACTCATCTTT
CALGELAYWGTGYTDKLIF
>TRDV2|large|TRDJ1|.
TGTGCCTGTGACACCGTGGCTGGACCTAATCCGTACAGCGATAAACTCATCTTT
CACDTVAGPNPYSDKLIF
>TRDV2|large|TRDJ1|TRDD3
TGTGCCTGTGACACCCTGGGGGCCACCGATAAACTCATCTTT
CACDTLGATDKLIF
>TRDV2|.|TRDJ1|TRDD3
TGTGCCTGTGACCCAGTACTGGGGGATACAGGTCCTACCGATAAACTCATCTTT
CACDPVLGDTGPTDKLIF
>TRDV1|medium-sized|TRDJ1|TRDD3
TGTGCTCTTGGGGACCGCCCCTTCCTACCCCTGGGGGATACGGCGTACACCGATAAACTCATCTTT
CALGDRPFLPLGDTAYTDKLIF
>TRDV2|large|TRDJ1|TRDD3
TGTGCCTGTGACATACTGGGGGACCTACCGCGAAACACCGATAAACTCATCTTT
CACDILGDLPRNTDKLIF
>TRDV1|medium-sized|TRDJ1|TRDD2
TGTGCTCTTGGGGAACCGGCCTTCCTACGTGGGGGAAAGTACACCGATAAACTCATCTTT
CALGEPAFLRGGKYTDKLIF
>TRDV1|medium-sized|TRDJ1|TRDD3
TGTGCTCTTGGGGAACGGGCCTTCTCCTTTTACTGGGGGACCTACACCGATAAACTCATCTTT
CALGERAFSFYWGTYTDKLIF
>TRAV29/DV5|few|TRDJ1|TRDD3
TGTGCAGCAAGCGTGGGGGGGGGATACGCGGTGTTTGCCACCGATAAACTCATCTTT
CAASVGGGYAVFATDKLIF
>TRDV2|few|TRDJ1|.
TGTGCCTGGGAAGTACCGGGGTACACCGATAAACTCATCTTT
CAWEVPGYTDKLIF
>TRDV2|large|TRDJ1|TRDD3
TGTGCCTGTGACCCCGTCCTACACGGTGGGGGATCGCCACTCATCTTT
CACDPVLHGGGSPLIF
>TRDV2|.|TRDJ1|TRDD3
TGTGCCTGTGACACGTTACTGGGGGATACGCTCCTATATACCAATAAACTCATCTTT
CACDTLLGDTLLYTNKLIF
>TRDV2|.|TRDJ1|TRDD3
TGTGCCTGTGACACTGTTGGAGTACTGGGGGATAACACCGATAAACTCATCTTT
CACDTVGVLGDNTDKLIF
>TRDV2|few|TRDJ1|TRDD3
TGTGCCTGTGACGCCCGGAGAGACTGGGGGATACGGGACACCGATAAACTCATCTTT
CACDARRDWGIRDTDKLIF
>TRDV1|medium-sized|TRDJ1|.
TGTGCTCTTGGGGATCATTTCCTAGAGAGCGATAAACTCATCTTT
CALGDHFLESDKLIF
>TRDV2|medium-sized|TRDJ1|.
TGTGCCTGTGACGCCGCCCCCCTTCCCCAAACTGGAGACACCGATAAACTCATCTTT
CACDAAPLPQTGDTDKLIF
>TRDV2|few|TRDJ1|TRDD3
TGTGCCTGTGACGCCCTGGGGGATAAGTCCGATAAACTCATCTTT
CACDALGDKSDKLIF
>TRDV1|few|TRDJ1|.
TGTGCTCTTGGGGCCCCTTCCTACCGTACTGGGGGATTCACCACCGATAAACTCATCTTT
CALGAPSYRTGGFTTDKLIF
>TRDV2|large|TRDJ1|.
TGTGCCTGTGACTTCCTACCGGACTGGGGGACCGATAAACTCATCTTT
CACDFLPDWGTDKLIF
>TRDV2|few|TRDJ3|TRDD3
TGTGCCTGTGACACCGTACTGGGGGATACTACGGCCTGGGACACCCGACAGATGTTTTTC
CACDTVLGDTTAWDTRQMFF
>TRDV2|.|TRDJ1|TRDD3
TGTGCCTGTGACACTGTGGGGGATACGCGAAGAGGACCCGATAAACTCATCTTT
CACDTVGDTRRGPDKLIF
>TRDV2|few|TRDJ1|TRDD3
TGTGCCTGTGACAGTCTGGGGGACAGCAATAAACTCATCTTT
CACDSLGDSNKLIF
>TRDV2|.|TRDJ1|TRDD3
TGTGCCTGTGACAGACTGGGGGATACGGGGTACACCGATAAACTCATCTTT
CACDRLGDTGYTDKLIF
>TRDV2|.|TRDJ3|TRDD3
TGTGCCTGTGACACCGAACTGGGGGATACGGGGCCGAGCTCCTGGGACACCCGACAGATGTTTTTC
CACDTELGDTGPSSWDTRQMFF
>TRDV1|few|TRDJ1|.
TGTGCTCTTGGGGAAGCCGCTCCCTACCAGCCTTCGTACACCGATAAACTCATCTTT
CALGEAAPYQPSYTDKLIF
>TRDV2|few|TRDJ1|TRDD3
TGTGCCTGTGAACGACTGGGGCCGTACACCGATAAACTCATCTTT
CACERLGPYTDKLIF
>TRDV2|large|TRDJ1|TRDD3
TGTGCCTGTGACACTGTGGGGGACCCCTACACCGATAAACTCATCTTT
CACDTVGDPYTDKLIF
>TRAV38-2/DV8|.|TRDJ1|.
TGTGCTTCCGAACTTCCCTCCAGATTGTTGGGGGATAAACTCATCTTT
CASELPSRLLGDKLIF
>TRDV2|large|TRDJ1|.
TGTGCCTGTGACACCGTGGGGAAATACACCGATAAACTCATCTTT
CACDTVGKYTDKLIF
>TRDV2|.|TRDJ1|TRDD3
TGTGCCTGTGACCCTCTTTTACTGGGGGATACGAGCACCGATAAACTCATCTTT
CACDPLLLGDTSTDKLIF
>TRDV2|medium-sized|TRDJ3|.
TGTGCCTGTGACAGTGCTGGGGACCGAAGCTCCTGGGACACCCGACAGATGTTTTTC
CACDSAGDRSSWDTRQMFF
>TRDV2|few|TRDJ3|TRDD3
TGTGCCTGTAAACACTCGGGGGATACGCGAAGCTCCTGGGACACCCGACAGATGTTTTTC
CACKHSGDTRSSWDTRQMFF
>TRDV1|medium-sized|TRDJ1|TRDD3
TGTGCTCTCCAATTCCTATACCTTACTGGGGGAGACACCGATAAACTCATCTTT
CALQFLYLTGGDTDKLIF
>TRDV1|medium-sized|TRDJ1|TRDD3
TGTGCTCTTGGGGACTCCTCGAATACATTCGTACTGGGGGATACCTTCACCGATAAACTCATCTTT
CALGDSSNTFVLGDTFTDKLIF
>TRDV2|large|TRDJ1|TRDD3
TGTGCCTGTGACTCCCTAGGTACTGGGGGTCCCAACTACTACGTAGCCGATAAACTCATCTTT
CACDSLGTGGPNYYVADKLIF
>TRDV1|medium-sized|TRDJ1|TRDD3
TGTGCTCTTGGGGAACTATCGAGATCAATTCCTACTCCTTCGCTGGGGATACGCACCGATAAACTCATCTTT
CALGELSRSIPTPSLGIRTDKLIF
>TRDV2|few|TRDJ1|.
TGTGCCTGTGACAGCCTGGTCTTAAGGGCCGATAAACTCATCTTT
CACDSLVLRADKLIF
>TRDV2|large|TRDJ1|TRDD3
TGTGCCTGTGACTCGCTACTGGGGGATACTAACCCCCTGGATAGTAGTACCGATAAACTCATCTTT
CACDSLLGDTNPLDSSTDKLIF
>TRDV2|large|TRDJ1|TRDD2
TGTGCCTGTGATACCCTTCCTACTCGGGGAGCTCAACCCTCAGATTTGACCGATAAACTCATCTTT
CACDTLPTRGAQPSDLTDKLIF
>TRAV29/DV5|.|TRDJ2|.
TGTGCAGGCCCAAAAGCGGCAGGAAACACACCTCTTATCTTT
CAGPKAAGNTPLIF
>TRDV2|large|TRDJ3|.
TGTGCCTGTGACACCGGAGAGGCCGGCTCCTGGGACACCCGACAGATGTTTTTC
CACDTGEAGSWDTRQMFF
>TRDV1|medium-sized|TRDJ1|TRDD3
TGTGCTCTTGGGGAACTTACCGATGACTGGGGGATGTACACCGATAAACTCATCTTT
CALGELTDDWGMYTDKLIF
>TRDV1|medium-sized|TRDJ1|TRDD3
TGTGCTCTTGGGGAACTAGACCGGACTGGGGTCAAAGATCAACTCATCTTT
CALGELDRTGVKDQLIF
>TRAV29/DV5|medium-sized|TRDJ3|.
TGTGCAGCCCCCGCGGGGTCGTCTTGCTCCTGGGACACCCGACAGATGTTTTTC
CAAPAGSSCSWDTRQMFF
>TRDV2|few|TRDJ1|TRDD3
TGTGCCTGTGGCACCGTAAATCTGGGGGACCGACCAAACACCGATAAACTTATCTTT
CACGTVNLGDRPNTDKLIF
>TRDV1|large|TRDJ1|TRDD3
TGTGCTCTTGGGGAACGTAGCGGGGGATACGATAAACTCATCTTT
CALGERSGGYDKLIF
>TRDV1|medium-sized|TRDJ1|TRDD3
TGTGCTCTTGGGGACCGACTTCTAAATCCTTCTGAGGGATACGGCCCCACCGATAAACTCATCTTT
CALGDRLLNPSEGYGPTDKLIF
>TRDV2|few|TRDJ1|TRDD3
TGTGCCTGTGACCCCCTGGGGGATACTGCAACCAAATCACAACTCATCTTT
CACDPLGDTATKSQLIF
>TRDV1|medium-sized|TRDJ1|TRDD3
TGTGCTCTTGGGGAGGGTTCCTATTATGCTGGGGGATACTTGGCCGATAAACTCATCTTT
CALGEGSYYAGGYLADKLIF
>TRDV2|medium-sized|TRDJ1|.
TGTGCCTGTGACACCGTTGCCGGGGGTTCCTTGGCCACCGATAAACTCATCTTT
CACDTVAGGSLATDKLIF
>TRDV2|.|TRDJ1|TRDD3
TGTGCCTGTGACACCGTTTCTACAGGAACCTCCCGGGGGATAAAAACCGATAAACTTATCTTT
CACDTVSTGTSRGIKTDKLIF